This T cell receptor beta chain was captured by sequencing in a study of CD8 T cells in Susac syndrome. Fulfillment of recently defined diagnostic criteria for definite or probable disease was shown by the patients with Susac syndrome. Whole-study findings and limits: No clonal expansion appeared among CD4+ T cells in Susac patients.

Worth noting for this clonotype: As yet, its antigen is unknown.

The RNA input was about 0.45 to 1 ug, and it was reverse transcribed with random hexamers. TCRdb reprocessed the immunoSEQ multiplex PCR reads via MiXCR and lists one record per CDR3 protein. The table lists some 150,000 distinct CDR3 sequences, 85% to 95% of them singletons. The specimen sequenced was CD4+ T cells from PBMCs. This clonotype was obtained from a human donor with Susac syndrome.

CDR3 sequence (DNA): TGCAGCGTTCGACTAGCGGGAGGGGATTCCACAGATACGCAGTATTTT. This gives the protein CSVRLAGGDSTDTQYF. The rearrangement uses TRBV29-1 and TRBJ2-3, with 14 bases fitting TRBD2. Trimming removed 5 bases from V and 2 bases from J; junction bases left unmatched: 6. CDR3 length: 16 amino acids. Germline-derived CDR1 and CDR2 are SQVTM and ANQGSEA.